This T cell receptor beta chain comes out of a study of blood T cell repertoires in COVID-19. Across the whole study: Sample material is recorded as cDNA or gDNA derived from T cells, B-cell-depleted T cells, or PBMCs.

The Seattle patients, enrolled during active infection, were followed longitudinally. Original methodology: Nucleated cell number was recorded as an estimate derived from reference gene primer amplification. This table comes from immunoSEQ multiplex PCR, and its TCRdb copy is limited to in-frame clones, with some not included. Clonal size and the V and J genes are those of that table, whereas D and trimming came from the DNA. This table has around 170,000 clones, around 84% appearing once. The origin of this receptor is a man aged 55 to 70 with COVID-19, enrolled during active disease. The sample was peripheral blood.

CDR3 loop: CASSYEPLRDEQFF. In DNA, the CDR3 is TGTGCCAGCAGCTATGAGCCCTTACGTGATGAGCAGTTCTTC. The chain links TRBV7-2 to TRBJ2-1, with D hard to call. The germline CDR1 and CDR2 sequences are SGHTA and FQGNSA. With 4 bases removed from V and 8 bases from J, the gap between germline ends came to 15 bases. This CDR3 has 14 amino acids. Together with reference TRBV7-2 and TRBJ2-1, the CDR3 gives the full variable domain: GAGVSQSPSNKVTEKGKDVELRCDPISGHTALYWYRQSLGQGLEFLIYFQGNSAPDKSGLPSDRFSAERTGGSVSTLTIQRTQQEDSAVYLCASSYEPLRDEQFFGPGTRLTVL.